This T cell receptor beta chain was sequenced in a study of shared clonotypes between healthy human individuals. The junction had 6 bases not matched to a gene; V was cut back by 5 bases and J by 1 base. CDR3 length: 15 amino acids. Germline V gives CDR1 LGHNA, CDR2 YNFKEQ. Profiled with immunoSEQ multiplex PCR; TCRdb holds only in-frame clones, not every one. The sample includes about 480,000 clones, 75% to 80% of them seen just once. The chain has TRBV4-2 and TRBJ1-1, with 8 bases matching TRBD1. The sequence came from a woman aged 40 to 50 in good health. Some clones in this sample may be carry-over from other donors' samples. The source material was PBMCs. The CDR3 DNA follows: TGTGCCAGCAGCACGGGAGGGACAGGGAACACTGAAGCTTTCTTT. Its protein is CASSTGGTGNTEAFF.